The 4 T cell receptor beta chains in this list originate from one sample, sequenced in a study of blood T cell repertoires in COVID-19. Profiling relied on immunoSEQ multiplex PCR, and the TCRdb table lists in-frame clones only, not all of them. The sample gives approximately 150,000 clones, roughly four fifths of which show up once; approximately 14% is in the top ten. Sequencing was performed on peripheral blood. These receptors all stem from a human donor with acute or convalescent COVID-19. The donor label of this sample is uncertain.

V is TRBV7-8 and J is TRBJ2-3, with TRBD2 matching over 13 bases. The CDR3 has 14 amino acids. Germline V gene data show CDR1 as SGHVS and CDR2 as FQNEAQ. After removal of 6 bases from V and 4 bases from J, the junction contained 1 base not matched to a gene. CDR3 protein: CASRLAGGSDTQYF. The CDR3 DNA reads TGTGCCAGCAGACTAGCGGGGGGGTCAGATACGCAGTATTTT.

V gene TRBV19 combines with J gene TRBJ1-2; D is perhaps TRBD1 (6 bases). V dropped 5 bases and J dropped 0 bases, with 13 bases sitting between them. This CDR3 region has 15 residues. Germline CDR1 and CDR2: LNHDA and SQIVND (reference sequence). Here the CDR3 reads CASSVQGNPNYGYTF. The CDR3 DNA reads as TGTGCCAGTAGTGTTCAGGGGAATCCTAACTATGGCTACACCTTC. Combining the CDR3 with reference TRBV19 and TRBJ1-2 gives the whole variable domain DGGITQSPKYLFRKEGQNVTLSCEQNLNHDAMYWYRQDPGQGLRLIYYSQIVNDFQKGDIAEGYSVSREKKESFPLTVTSAQKNPTAFYLCASSVQGNPNYGYTFGSGTRLTVV.

The chain links TRBV6-5 to TRBJ2-1; 7 bases map to TRBD1. The V gene's germline CDR1 is MNHEY and CDR2 SVGAGI. The CDR3 runs to 14 residues. Trimming removed 7 bases from V and 7 bases from J; junction bases left unmatched: 10. CDR3 sequence (DNA): TGTGCCAGCACCGCAGGGGGACAGATGAATGAGCAGTTCTTC. It codes for CASTAGGQMNEQFF.

The chain combines TRBV7-9 with TRBJ1-2; 10 bases align to TRBD1. The germline V gene encodes CDR1 SEHNR and CDR2 FQNEAQ (reference sequence). V lost 2 bases, J lost 8 bases, and 8 bases stayed unmatched. There are 15 residues in the CDR3. This chain's CDR3 is CASSLQETGGEGYTF. CDR3 sequence (DNA): TGTGCCAGCAGCTTACAAGAGACAGGGGGCGAGGGCTACACCTTC.